The rows below give T cell receptor beta chains drawn from one sample of a study of T cell changes during pregnancy in multiple sclerosis. Assay: immunoSEQ multiplex PCR; the TCRdb copy retains only in-frame clones and omits some. The table lists 79,000 or so clones, approximately 89% of them singletons, with around 1.7% in the top ten. The source material was peripheral blood, sampled in the first trimester of pregnancy. All receptors derive from a female donor in good health, enrolled as a control in a pregnancy study. Each CDR3 is given with its conserved first and last residue. A D gene is named only where the DNA matches it firmly. Clone size appears in some rows only: once, few, many, or a class for an expanded clone.

j_gene: TRBJ1-5
v_gene: TRBV18
d_gene: .
abundance: .
len: 16
CDR3nt: TGTGCCAGCTCACCGATTCCGGGACACTCCAATCAGCCCCAGCATTTT
CDR3aa: CASSPIPGHSNQPQHF

j_gene: TRBJ1-6
v_gene: TRBV6-5
d_gene: TRBD1
abundance: .
len: 15
CDR3nt: TGTGCCAGCAGTACTCGGGACAGCGGTTATTCACCCCTCCACTTT
CDR3aa: CASSTRDSGYSPLHF

j_gene: TRBJ1-1
v_gene: TRBV27
d_gene: .
abundance: once
len: 14
CDR3nt: TGTGCCAGCAGTTTATCCAGGGTGGACACTGAAGCTTTCTTT
CDR3aa: CASSLSRVDTEAFF

j_gene: TRBJ1-1
v_gene: TRBV11-1
d_gene: TRBD1
abundance: .
len: 14
CDR3nt: TGTGCCAGCAGCTTGCTTCGGGGACAGGGTCAAGCTTTCTTT
CDR3aa: CASSLLRGQGQAFF

j_gene: TRBJ2-3
v_gene: TRBV7-9
d_gene: .
abundance: .
len: 15
CDR3nt: TGTGCCAGCAGTGCTCCCGGGACTAGCACAGATACGCAGTATTTT
CDR3aa: CASSAPGTSTDTQYF

j_gene: TRBJ1-1
v_gene: TRBV6-6
d_gene: .
abundance: .
len: 11
CDR3nt: TGTGCCAGCCAGGGGAGTATTGAAGCTTTCTTT
CDR3aa: CASQGSIEAFF

j_gene: TRBJ2-1
v_gene: TRBV30
d_gene: .
abundance: once
len: 11
CDR3nt: TGTGCCTGGACCTTTCGGAATGAGCAGTTCTTC
CDR3aa: CAWTFRNEQFF

j_gene: TRBJ2-1
v_gene: TRBV28
d_gene: .
abundance: few
len: 15
CDR3nt: TGTGCCAGCAGGGTCCGGTGGCAGGGGAACAATGAGCAGTTCTTC
CDR3aa: CASRVRWQGNNEQFF

j_gene: TRBJ2-7
v_gene: TRBV4-3
d_gene: TRBD2
abundance: .
len: 17
CDR3nt: TGCGCCAGCAGCCGAGGACTAGCGGGGGGGGAGGGCTACGAGCAGTACTTC
CDR3aa: CASSRGLAGGEGYEQYF

j_gene: TRBJ1-5
v_gene: TRBV4-3
d_gene: TRBD1
abundance: .
len: 17
CDR3nt: TGCGCCAGCAGCCAAGATGGGGACAGGGGGTTTAATCAGCCCCAGCATTTT
CDR3aa: CASSQDGDRGFNQPQHF

j_gene: TRBJ1-1
v_gene: TRBV4-3
d_gene: TRBD1
abundance: .
len: 15
CDR3nt: TGCGCCAGCAGCCAAGATACAGGGGCGAACACTGAAGCTTTCTTT
CDR3aa: CASSQDTGANTEAFF

j_gene: TRBJ1-4
v_gene: TRBV7-9
d_gene: .
abundance: few
len: 12
CDR3nt: TGTGCCAGCAGCGGAGGAAGTGAAAAACTGTTTTTT
CDR3aa: CASSGGSEKLFF

j_gene: TRBJ2-5
v_gene: TRBV18
d_gene: .
abundance: .
len: 15
CDR3nt: TGTGCCAGCTCACCACGTCCGGACTACCAAGAGACCCAGTACTTC
CDR3aa: CASSPRPDYQETQYF

j_gene: TRBJ1-2
v_gene: TRBV4-2
d_gene: .
abundance: .
len: 13
CDR3nt: TGTGCCAGCAGCCAAGTGGATGGAGGTGGCTACACCTTC
CDR3aa: CASSQVDGGGYTF

j_gene: TRBJ2-3
v_gene: TRBV4-3
d_gene: TRBD2
abundance: .
len: 15
CDR3nt: TGCGCCAGCAGCCGTAGCGGGGCAAGCACAGATACGCAGTATTTT
CDR3aa: CASSRSGASTDTQYF

j_gene: TRBJ1-5
v_gene: TRBV7-6
d_gene: .
abundance: once
len: 15
CDR3nt: TGTGCCAGCAGCTTAGGGAGTAACGTGGGTCAGCCCCAGCATTTT
CDR3aa: CASSLGSNVGQPQHF

j_gene: TRBJ2-2
v_gene: TRBV19
d_gene: .
abundance: once
len: 17
CDR3nt: TGTGCCAGTAGTGCTCCCCGGGCAGGGAAGAACACCGGGGAGCTGTTTTTT
CDR3aa: CASSAPRAGKNTGELFF

j_gene: TRBJ1-6
v_gene: TRBV27
d_gene: TRBD1
abundance: .
len: 14
CDR3nt: TGTGCCAGCAGTCGACAGGGCTTTAATTCACCCCTCCACTTT
CDR3aa: CASSRQGFNSPLHF

j_gene: TRBJ1-1
v_gene: TRBV30
d_gene: .
abundance: once
len: 15
CDR3nt: TGTGCCTGGAGTGCCGCCTCGTGGGCCGGCACTGAAGCTTTCTTT
CDR3aa: CAWSAASWAGTEAFF

j_gene: TRBJ1-2
v_gene: TRBV27
d_gene: TRBD1
abundance: .
len: 16
CDR3nt: TGTGCCAGCAGCTCGGCAGGGGGCAACCTCAACTATGGCTACACCTTC
CDR3aa: CASSSAGGNLNYGYTF

j_gene: TRBJ2-7
v_gene: TRBV11-1
d_gene: TRBD2
abundance: .
len: 14
CDR3nt: TGTGCCAGCAGCTTTGCGGGGGATCCCTACGAGCAGTACTTC
CDR3aa: CASSFAGDPYEQYF

j_gene: TRBJ2-1
v_gene: TRBV4-1
d_gene: TRBD1
abundance: .
len: 15
CDR3nt: TGCGCCAGCAGCCAAGATAGGGGGCGGAACAATGAGCAGTTCTTC
CDR3aa: CASSQDRGRNNEQFF

j_gene: TRBJ1-1
v_gene: TRBV30
d_gene: .
abundance: .
len: 12
CDR3nt: TGTGCCTGGATCGACAGGTACACTGAAGCTTTCTTT
CDR3aa: CAWIDRYTEAFF

j_gene: TRBJ1-2
v_gene: TRBV2
d_gene: .
abundance: .
len: 17
CDR3nt: TGTGCCAGCAGTGGGGCCCGGGGAGGGGCAACAGGGTATGGCTACACCTTC
CDR3aa: CASSGARGGATGYGYTF

j_gene: TRBJ2-2
v_gene: TRBV2
d_gene: .
abundance: .
len: 14
CDR3nt: TGTGCCAGCAGCTTGACAGGGAACACCGGGGAGCTGTTTTTT
CDR3aa: CASSLTGNTGELFF

j_gene: TRBJ2-7
v_gene: TRBV14
d_gene: .
abundance: .
len: 15
CDR3nt: TGTGCCAGCAGCCAAACAACCAACAGGGCTCACGAGCAGTACTTC
CDR3aa: CASSQTTNRAHEQYF

j_gene: TRBJ2-3
v_gene: TRBV7-3
d_gene: .
abundance: .
len: 14
CDR3nt: TGTGCCAGCAGCTTAGGCACCGGGGCAGATACGCAGTATTTT
CDR3aa: CASSLGTGADTQYF

j_gene: TRBJ1-4
v_gene: TRBV7-2
d_gene: TRBD1
abundance: .
len: 15
CDR3nt: TGTGCCAGCAGCTTAGGCGGACAGGGAGATGAAAAACTGTTTTTT
CDR3aa: CASSLGGQGDEKLFF

j_gene: TRBJ1-2
v_gene: TRBV28
d_gene: .
abundance: .
len: 14
CDR3nt: TGTGCCAGCAGTTTACGACGGTCTAGGTATGGCTACACCTTC
CDR3aa: CASSLRRSRYGYTF

j_gene: TRBJ1-3
v_gene: TRBV2
d_gene: TRBD1
abundance: .
len: 15
CDR3nt: TGTGCCAGCAGCGGTCGGACAGGGACTGGAAACACCATATATTTT
CDR3aa: CASSGRTGTGNTIYF

j_gene: TRBJ1-6
v_gene: TRBV14
d_gene: TRBD1
abundance: .
len: 16
CDR3nt: TGTGCCAGCAGCCGGACAGGGGGCTTATCCAATTCACCCCTCCACTTT
CDR3aa: CASSRTGGLSNSPLHF

j_gene: TRBJ1-1
v_gene: TRBV28
d_gene: .
abundance: .
len: 11
CDR3nt: TGTGCCACCTCGGGAGCTTATGAAGCTTTCTTT
CDR3aa: CATSGAYEAFF

j_gene: TRBJ2-5
v_gene: TRBV11-3
d_gene: TRBD2
abundance: .
len: 14
CDR3nt: TGTGCCAGCAGCCCCGGACTAGCGGGGGTGACCCAGTACTTC
CDR3aa: CASSPGLAGVTQYF

j_gene: TRBJ1-2
v_gene: TRBV5-1
d_gene: .
abundance: .
len: 14
CDR3nt: TGCGCCAGCAGCTTGGGGGGCGGATTATATGGCTACACCTTC
CDR3aa: CASSLGGGLYGYTF

j_gene: TRBJ1-5
v_gene: TRBV4-3
d_gene: .
abundance: few
len: 14
CDR3nt: TGCGCCAGCAGCCAAACGCAGGGGAGTCAGCCCCAGCATTTT
CDR3aa: CASSQTQGSQPQHF

j_gene: TRBJ2-7
v_gene: TRBV27
d_gene: .
abundance: .
len: 13
CDR3nt: TGTGCCAGCAGTTTGGGGGGCTCCTACGAGCAGTACTTC
CDR3aa: CASSLGGSYEQYF

j_gene: TRBJ2-3
v_gene: TRBV4-1
d_gene: .
abundance: once
len: 13
CDR3nt: TGCGCCAGCAGCCTTTCAAGCACAGATACGCAGTATTTT
CDR3aa: CASSLSSTDTQYF

j_gene: TRBJ2-7
v_gene: TRBV4-3
d_gene: .
abundance: .
len: 16
CDR3nt: TGCGCCAGCAGCCAAGACCCCACAGCCATCTCCTACGAGCAGTACTTC
CDR3aa: CASSQDPTAISYEQYF

j_gene: TRBJ1-2
v_gene: TRBV27
d_gene: TRBD1
abundance: .
len: 16
CDR3nt: TGTGCCAGCAGTTTAAGATTTCGGGGGACAGGGGACGGCTACACCTTC
CDR3aa: CASSLRFRGTGDGYTF

j_gene: TRBJ2-5
v_gene: TRBV25-1
d_gene: .
abundance: few
len: 15
CDR3nt: TGTGCCAGCAGTGAACCCCGACAGGTCCAAGAGACCCAGTACTTC
CDR3aa: CASSEPRQVQETQYF

j_gene: TRBJ2-1
v_gene: TRBV5-4
d_gene: TRBD2
abundance: .
len: 17
CDR3nt: TGTGCCAGCAGCTTGGCCCGGACTAGCGGGGGGTACAATGAGCAGTTCTTC
CDR3aa: CASSLARTSGGYNEQFF

j_gene: TRBJ2-7
v_gene: TRBV14
d_gene: TRBD1
abundance: .
len: 16
CDR3nt: TGTGCCAGCAGCCCATTCCGAGGGACAGCCCCAAGCGAGCAGTACTTC
CDR3aa: CASSPFRGTAPSEQYF

j_gene: TRBJ1-3
v_gene: TRBV5-5
d_gene: .
abundance: .
len: 15
CDR3nt: TGTGCCAGCAGCTACCAGGGGATTCCTGGAAACACCATATATTTT
CDR3aa: CASSYQGIPGNTIYF

j_gene: TRBJ1-1
v_gene: TRBV7-6
d_gene: .
abundance: .
len: 11
CDR3nt: TGTGCCAGCAGAAATCAGGGGGAAGCTTTCTTT
CDR3aa: CASRNQGEAFF

j_gene: TRBJ2-7
v_gene: TRBV27
d_gene: TRBD1
abundance: .
len: 15
CDR3nt: TGTGCCAGCAGTTTTAACACAGGGGGCTCCTACGAGCAGTACTTC
CDR3aa: CASSFNTGGSYEQYF

j_gene: TRBJ2-7
v_gene: TRBV7-2
d_gene: .
abundance: .
len: 15
CDR3nt: TGTGCCAGCAGCTTGGAAGAACTAGCATCCTACGAGCAGTACTTC
CDR3aa: CASSLEELASYEQYF

j_gene: TRBJ2-7
v_gene: TRBV27
d_gene: .
abundance: .
len: 15
CDR3nt: TGTGCCAGCAGGTGGGCCGGGATGGGGTCCTACGAGCAGTACTTC
CDR3aa: CASRWAGMGSYEQYF

j_gene: TRBJ1-1
v_gene: TRBV7-9
d_gene: TRBD1
abundance: .
len: 14
CDR3nt: TGTGCCAGCAGCTCATACAGGGGCCCGTATGGGGCTTTCTTT
CDR3aa: CASSSYRGPYGAFF

j_gene: TRBJ2-1
v_gene: TRBV5-1
d_gene: TRBD1
abundance: .
len: 15
CDR3nt: TGCGCCAGCAGCCCTCGACAGGGGGGACACAATGAGCAGTTCTTC
CDR3aa: CASSPRQGGHNEQFF

j_gene: TRBJ2-7
v_gene: TRBV27
d_gene: TRBD2
abundance: .
len: 14
CDR3nt: TGTGCCAGCAGGAAGGCGGGGGGGATGGGTGAGCAGTACTTC
CDR3aa: CASRKAGGMGEQYF

j_gene: TRBJ1-4
v_gene: TRBV18
d_gene: .
abundance: .
len: 17
CDR3nt: TGTGCCAGCGCGACACACGGGGTGTCTGCAACTAATGAAAAACTGTTTTTT
CDR3aa: CASATHGVSATNEKLFF

j_gene: TRBJ1-2
v_gene: TRBV7-2
d_gene: .
abundance: .
len: 13
CDR3nt: TGTGCCAGCAGCTCGTACGCAGGATTTGGCTACACCTTC
CDR3aa: CASSSYAGFGYTF

j_gene: TRBJ1-2
v_gene: TRBV2
d_gene: .
abundance: .
len: 13
CDR3nt: TGTGCCAGCAGTGGTCCAGGATACTATGGCTACACCTTC
CDR3aa: CASSGPGYYGYTF

j_gene: TRBJ1-2
v_gene: TRBV5-4
d_gene: TRBD1
abundance: once
len: 15
CDR3nt: TGTGCCAGCAGCTTAGGCCGACAGGGTAACTATGGCTACACCTTC
CDR3aa: CASSLGRQGNYGYTF

j_gene: TRBJ1-1
v_gene: TRBV7-7
d_gene: .
abundance: .
len: 14
CDR3nt: TGTGCTAGCAGCCCTTTAACTATTAACACTGAAGCTTTCTTT
CDR3aa: CASSPLTINTEAFF

j_gene: TRBJ1-4
v_gene: TRBV4-2
d_gene: .
abundance: .
len: 15
CDR3nt: TGTGCCAGCAGCCAAGAATCAGGGTTCGATGAAAAACTGTTTTTT
CDR3aa: CASSQESGFDEKLFF

j_gene: TRBJ1-1
v_gene: TRBV7-9
d_gene: TRBD1
abundance: .
len: 12
CDR3nt: TGTGCCAGCAGCTTTGGACAGGGTGAAGCTTTCTTT
CDR3aa: CASSFGQGEAFF